These 32 T cell receptor beta chains came from one sample sequenced in a study of T cell changes during pregnancy in multiple sclerosis. TCRdb's table, derived via immunoSEQ multiplex PCR, lists solely in-frame clones and lacks some. The data contain about 74,000 clones, approximately 91% of them singletons. Here the sequenced sample was peripheral blood, taken in the third trimester of pregnancy. The receptors were gathered from a female donor with multiple sclerosis, enrolled in a pregnancy study.

The CDR3 sequence is CASSLGRGQVTGELFF. CDR3 nucleotides: TGTGCCAGCAGCTTGGGCAGGGGGCAGGTCACCGGGGAGCTGTTTTTT. The rearrangement uses TRBV7-2 and TRBJ2-2, with 8 bases that match TRBD1. The germline V gene has CDR1 SGHTA and CDR2 FQGNSA. The V segment lost 3 bases and the J segment 4 bases; nucleotides outside the gene matches: 7. The CDR3 consists of 16 residues. Filled out from reference TRBV7-2 and TRBJ2-2, the complete variable domain reads GAGVSQSPSNKVTEKGKDVELRCDPISGHTALYWYRQSLGQGLEFLIYFQGNSAPDKSGLPSDRFSAERTGGSVSTLTIQRTQQEDSAVYLCASSLGRGQVTGELFFGEGSRLTVL.

The chain recombines TRBV7-2 with TRBJ2-2; 10 nucleotides match TRBD1. This CDR3 region has 16 residues. Per the germline V gene, CDR1 is SGHTA and CDR2 is FQGNSA. V gave up 1 base and J gave up 4 bases; unmatched junction bases: 3. The CDR3 nucleotides read TGTGCCAGCAGCTTAGACTGGGACAGGGGCACCGGGGAGCTGTTTTTT. It translates to CASSLDWDRGTGELFF.

The V and J genes are TRBV10-3 and TRBJ1-2; D is perhaps TRBD1 (6 bases). The CDR3 covers 15 residues. V lost 5 bases, J lost 6 bases, and 19 bases lay in between. Germline lookup yields CDR1 ENHRY and CDR2 SYGVKD. In DNA form, the CDR3 reads TGTGCCATCAGTCGGGCTCCTTCACAGGGCGATGGCTACACCTTC. Translated, it gives CAISRAPSQGDGYTF.

V and J are TRBV2 and TRBJ1-3; 10 bases match TRBD1. This CDR3 spans 15 amino acids. CDR1 SNHLY and CDR2 FYNNEI come from the germline V gene. Germline trimming cut 6 bases from V and 2 bases from J; bases unmatched to any gene: 4. CDR3 DNA sequence: TGTGCCAGCAGGGGCGACAGGGGGCCTGGAAACACCATATATTTT. Its protein is CASRGDRGPGNTIYF.

The J gene is TRBJ2-5, the V gene TRBV5-6; 8 nucleotides line up with TRBD2. CDR3 size: 14 residues. Germline loops: CDR1 SGHDT, CDR2 YYEEEE. The V and J ends lost 6 bases and 4 bases, in that order; junction bases with no gene match: 8. The CDR3 DNA is TGTGCCAGCACCCGAGCGGGGGCGGGAGAGACCCAGTACTTC. Translated, it gives CASTRAGAGETQYF.

The J gene is TRBJ1-6, the V gene TRBV7-3, with 8 bases matching TRBD1. V shed 5 bases, J shed 10 bases, and the junction held 10 bases outside the gene matches. This CDR3 contains 15 residues. CDR1 and CDR2 (germline): SGHTA, FQGTGA. The CDR3 DNA follows: TGTGCCAGCAGCCCCGACAGGGGACGAGGGTCACCCCTCCACTTT. As protein: CASSPDRGRGSPLHF.

This clone was seen just once. The rearrangement links TRBV5-1 to TRBJ2-2, with a tentative D call TRBD1 (5 bases). Germline V gene sequence: CDR1 SGHRS, CDR2 YFSETQ. V lost 6 bases, J lost 7 bases, and 16 bases lay in between. This CDR3 region has 14 residues. Here the CDR3 DNA reads TGCGCCAGCACCCCGACAGCGTCTAGCGGGGAGCTGTTTTTT. Translation gives CASTPTASSGELFF.

This chain connects TRBV2 to TRBJ1-2; D is uncertain. V gave up 7 bases and J gave up 1 base, with 4 bases separating them. Germline V gives CDR1 SNHLY, CDR2 FYNNEI. This CDR3 region has 11 residues. CDR3 protein: CASNLNYGYTF. In DNA form, the CDR3 reads TGTGCCAGCAATCTTAACTATGGCTACACCTTC.

The chain carries TRBV27 and TRBJ2-3; the D is unclear. CDR1 and CDR2 from the germline V gene are MNHEY and SMNVEV (reference sequence). This CDR3 has 12 amino acids. With 1 base removed from V and 6 bases from J, the gap between germline ends came to 5 bases. The CDR3 loop is CASSLYGDTQYF. In DNA, the CDR3 is TGTGCCAGCAGTTTATACGGGGATACGCAGTATTTT.

This chain connects TRBV19 to TRBJ2-3; tentatively, D is TRBD1 (6 bases). This CDR3 has 14 residues. Germline assignment: CDR1 LNHDA and CDR2 SQIVND (reference sequence). The V end was cut by 3 bases, the J end by 6 bases, with 13 bases between. Written as DNA, the CDR3 is TGTGCCAGTAGTATGGGACACGTCGGGGATACGCAGTATTTT. Its protein product is CASSMGHVGDTQYF.

The V and J genes are TRBV5-1 and TRBJ1-2; D is perhaps TRBD1 (6 bases). Deletions cut 5 bases from V and 2 bases from J, with 10 bases between. CDR3 length equals 13 residues. Germline CDR1 and CDR2: SGHRS and YFSETQ. The CDR3 DNA reads as TGCGCCAGCAGACGAGACAGGAACTATGGCTACACCTTC. This codes for CASRRDRNYGYTF.

In DNA form, the CDR3 reads TGTGCCAGCAGCTTAGATCAAAACAGGGCGTACGAGCAGTACTTC. Translating it yields CASSLDQNRAYEQYF. This sequence joins TRBV7-9 and TRBJ2-7; possible D gene TRBD1, 6 bases. This CDR3 spans 15 amino acids. With 1 base removed from V and 4 bases from J, the gap between germline ends came to 14 bases. The germline CDR1 and CDR2 sequences are SEHNR and FQNEAQ (reference sequence).

The genes are TRBV4-3 and TRBJ1-2; possible D gene TRBD1, 6 bases. V was shortened by 0 bases and J by 0 bases, with 14 bases between the two germline ends. CDR1 and CDR2 (germline): LGHNA, YSLEER. The CDR3 has 17 residues. The CDR3 loop reads CASSQDPDSKSNYGYTF. CDR3 sequence (DNA): TGCGCCAGCAGCCAAGATCCGGACAGCAAGTCTAACTATGGCTACACCTTC.

The chain couples TRBV14 to TRBJ2-1; 7 positions match TRBD1. CDR3 length equals 16 residues. The V segment lost 4 bases and the J segment 3 bases; nucleotides outside the gene matches: 9. From germline, CDR1 is SGHDN and CDR2 FVKESK. CDR3 coding DNA: TGTGCCAGCAGCCGACAGGGTTTATTGTTCTACAATGAGCAGTTCTTC. This translates into CASSRQGLLFYNEQFF.

V gene TRBV6-1 combines with J gene TRBJ1-4; D is unclear. The V and J ends lost 3 bases and 7 bases respectively, with 9 bases between them. The CDR3 length is 13 residues. Germline CDR1 MNHNS, CDR2 SASEGT. CDR3 in amino acids: CASSDIQIEKLFF. CDR3 in DNA: TGTGCCAGCAGTGATATACAGATTGAAAAACTGTTTTTT.

The chain employs TRBV18 and TRBJ2-3, with D perhaps TRBD2 (5 bases). The V gene's germline CDR1 is KGHSH and CDR2 LQKENI. V lost 0 bases to trimming and J lost 5 bases, with 6 bases between them. The CDR3 is 13 amino acids. CDR3: CASSPPGVDTQYF. CDR3 DNA sequence: TGTGCCAGCTCACCACCCGGGGTAGATACGCAGTATTTT. Filled out from reference TRBV18 and TRBJ2-3, the complete variable domain reads NAGVMQNPRHLVRRRGQEARLRCSPMKGHSHVYWYRQLPEEGLKFMVYLQKENIIDESGMPKERFSAEFPKEGPSILRIQQVVRGDSAAYFCASSPPGVDTQYFGPGTRLTVL.

The chain carries TRBV5-1 and TRBJ1-2, with a tentative D call TRBD1 (6 bases). Germline loops: CDR1 SGHRS, CDR2 YFSETQ. This CDR3 has 16 residues. V gave up 2 bases and J gave up 4 bases, with 18 bases separating them. CDR3 sequence reads: CASSFSGTTLAYGYTF. The CDR3 nucleotides are TGCGCCAGCAGCTTTTCCGGGACAACTCTTGCCTATGGCTACACCTTC.

This chain uses TRBV30 with TRBJ1-6; 8 bases are shared with TRBD1. The CDR3 runs to 13 residues. After removal of 4 bases from V and 7 bases from J, the junction contained 3 bases not matched to a gene. Germline V gene data show CDR1 as GTSNPN and CDR2 as SVGIG (reference sequence). CDR3 in DNA: TGTGCCTGGACACGACAGGGGAATTCACCCCTCCACTTT. The encoded protein is CAWTRQGNSPLHF.

The V gene is TRBV5-1, the J gene TRBJ1-2; 10 bases fit TRBD1. Germline V gene sequence: CDR1 SGHRS, CDR2 YFSETQ. J gave up 2 bases and V 2 bases, and 6 bases lay outside the gene matches. This CDR3 has 16 residues. CDR3 nucleotide sequence: TGCGCCAGCAGCTTAAACAAGGGACAGGGGAACTATGGCTACACCTTC. Its protein product is CASSLNKGQGNYGYTF.

J is TRBJ1-2 and V is TRBV7-2; perhaps TRBD1 as D (6 bases). CDR1 is SGHTA, CDR2 FQGNSA, per germline. This CDR3 region has 15 residues. V was trimmed by 2 bases and J by 4 bases, leaving 14 bases between them. In DNA, the CDR3 is TGTGCCAGCAGCTTATATAGGACAGTCGTCTATGGCTACACCTTC. Translated, it gives CASSLYRTVVYGYTF.

The chain has TRBV5-1 and TRBJ2-3; D not resolved. Looked up from germline, CDR1 is SGHRS and CDR2 is YFSETQ. Trimming stripped 0 bases from V and 2 bases from J, with 7 bases between. The CDR3 is 14 residues long. The CDR3 DNA reads as TGCGCCAGCAGCTTGGACTTGAACACAGATACGCAGTATTTT. Protein sequence: CASSLDLNTDTQYF.

There are a few counts of this clone. Other DNA sequences in this specimen translate into the identical CDR3. The chain uses TRBV5-1 and TRBJ1-1; D is possibly TRBD1 (6 bases). There are 12 residues in the CDR3. The germline V gene encodes CDR1 SGHRS and CDR2 YFSETQ. Deletions cut 4 bases from V and 10 bases from J, with 14 bases between. CDR3 in amino acids: CASSPGGGGAFF. CDR3 coding DNA: TGCGCCAGCAGCCCGGGAGGGGGGGGAGCTTTCTTT. Based on the CDR3 plus reference TRBV5-1 and TRBJ1-1, the full variable domain is KAGVTQTPRYLIKTRGQQVTLSCSPISGHRSVSWYQQTPGQGLQFLFEYFSETQRNKGNFPGRFSGRQFSNSRSEMNVSTLELGDSALYLCASSPGGGGAFFGQGTRLTVV.

This clone appeared a few times. The J gene is TRBJ2-2, the V gene TRBV6-4; D gene ambiguous. The germline gives CDR1 MRHNA, CDR2 SNTAGT. This CDR3 comprises 14 residues. V was clipped by 0 bases and J by 1 base, with 3 bases between them. This CDR3 reads CASSDSLNTGELFF. CDR3 DNA: TGTGCCAGCAGTGACTCACTGAACACCGGGGAGCTGTTTTTT.

The genes are TRBV5-5 and TRBJ1-1; D not certain. Germline V gives CDR1 SGHKS, CDR2 YYEKEE (reference sequence). Trimming removed 0 bases from V and 6 bases from J, with 6 bases in between. The CDR3 contains 12 residues. This CDR3 is CASSLARAEAFF. CDR3 coding DNA: TGTGCCAGCAGCTTGGCGCGAGCTGAAGCTTTCTTT.

The chain employs TRBV11-3 and TRBJ2-1; no firm D call. The CDR3 has 14 residues. CDR1 SGHNT and CDR2 YENEEA come from the germline V gene. V dropped 0 bases and J dropped 9 bases, with 12 bases sitting between them. The CDR3 spells CASSLESASGEQFF. CDR3 nucleotides: TGTGCCAGCAGCTTAGAGTCAGCGTCGGGTGAGCAGTTCTTC.

This chain connects TRBV6-1 to TRBJ1-4; TRBD1 agrees at 9 bases. The V and J ends lost 8 bases and 0 bases, in that order; junction bases with no gene match: 4. Germline V gene sequence: CDR1 MNHNS, CDR2 SASEGT. This CDR3 is built from 15 residues. The CDR3 reads CASRDRGTTNEKLFF. The CDR3 DNA reads as TGTGCCAGCCGCGACAGGGGGACAACTAATGAAAAACTGTTTTTT.

V usage is TRBV28 and J usage is TRBJ1-6; D uncertain. V gave up 2 bases and J gave up 8 bases, with 16 bases separating them. Germline V gene lookup returns CDR1 MDHEN and CDR2 SYDVKM. This CDR3 is 16 amino acids long. CDR3 region: CASSLSGHGRDSPLHF. CDR3 coding DNA: TGTGCCAGCAGTTTAAGCGGCCATGGACGGGATTCACCCCTCCACTTT.

This CDR3 is CASSPPGNTDTQYF. DNA of the CDR3: TGCGCCAGCAGTCCTCCGGGAAACACAGATACGCAGTATTTT. The gene calls are TRBV10-1 and TRBJ2-3; D is possibly TRBD2 (5 bases). The CDR3 covers 14 residues. Trimming stripped 5 bases from V and 2 bases from J, with 11 bases between. Germline values: CDR1 WNHNN, CDR2 SYGVQD (reference sequence).

This clone was observed a single time. The genes are TRBV6-5 and TRBJ1-1; TRBD1 agrees at 10 bases. Germline V lookup: CDR1 MNHEY, CDR2 SVGAGI. The CDR3 has 15 amino acids. V lost 3 bases to trimming and J lost 1 base; unmatched junction nucleotides: 2. Here the CDR3 DNA reads TGTGCCAGCAGTTATTGGGACAGGGGGAACACTGAAGCTTTCTTT. Translating it yields CASSYWDRGNTEAFF.

The CDR3 region is CATSTGDPEAFF. As DNA, the CDR3 is TGTGCCACCAGCACAGGGGACCCTGAAGCTTTCTTT. The chain couples TRBV15 to TRBJ1-1, with D perhaps TRBD1 (6 bases). In germline, CDR1 is LNHNV, CDR2 YYDKDF (reference sequence). V was shortened by 4 bases and J by 6 bases, with 9 bases between the two germline ends. CDR3 length equals 12 residues.

The chain couples TRBV15 to TRBJ1-2; possibly TRBD1 for D (5 bases). Trimming took 1 base from V and 6 from J, leaving 9 bases between them. This CDR3 comprises 13 residues. The germline gives CDR1 LNHNV, CDR2 YYDKDF (reference sequence). In DNA, the CDR3 is TGTGCCACCAGCAGAGTTCAGGGCGATGGCTACACCTTC. It yields the protein CATSRVQGDGYTF.

This clone showed up just a few times. The chain recombines TRBV28 with TRBJ1-3; 8 bases are a match to TRBD1. After removal of 7 bases from V and 5 bases from J, the junction contained 13 bases not matched to a gene. The CDR3 runs 16 residues. Per the germline V gene, CDR1 is MDHEN and CDR2 is SYDVKM. CDR3 region: CASNSQGAIGRNTIYF. CDR3 bases: TGTGCCAGCAACTCTCAGGGGGCGATCGGCAGAAACACCATATATTTT.